This T cell receptor beta chain was captured by sequencing in a study of shared clonotypes between healthy human individuals. Study background: Three CD4 naive, three CD4 memory, two CD8 naive and one CD8 memory plate were used per donor. Broader study findings: Approximately 5.4% of naive CD4 clonotypes were common to four donors. Estimated clonotype richness was generally higher in naive than memory subsets.

Details on this clone: Its antigen is currently unknown.

The CDR3 has 17 amino acids. The V gene lost 4 bases and the J gene lost 2 bases, with 19 bases spanning the gap. Germline CDR1 is LNHDA and CDR2 is SQIVND (reference sequence). Using immunoSEQ multiplex PCR, the repertoire was profiled, and TCRdb retains in-frame clones only, with some absent. The sample has 2,500,000 or so clones; 90% to 95% are singletons. The rearrangement joins TRBV19 to TRBJ2-3, with D tentatively TRBD2 (5 bases). The TCR originated in a man aged 18 to 30 in good health. Some clones in this sample may be carry-over from other donors' samples. Sample: naive CD4+ T cells from PBMCs. Subset indicated: CD45RA+ positively selected. CDR3 sequence reads: CASSRSPEGLLTDTQYF. The CDR3 DNA sequence: TGTGCCAGTAGTAGATCCCCTGAGGGATTACTCACAGATACGCAGTATTTT.